The rows below give T cell receptor beta chains drawn from one sample of a study of cytomegalovirus exposure and HLA in healthy donors. Profiling relied on immunoSEQ multiplex PCR, and the TCRdb table lists in-frame clones only, not all of them. The sample holds about 160,000 clones, approximately 84% seen once. The sample was PBMCs. The receptors originated from a man under 40 in good health and CMV-seronegative. Both conserved end residues are part of each CDR3. D genes are given only for firm matches. Where a row states a size, it is once, few, many or the class of an expanded clone; other rows omit it.

V	size	D	J	DNA	CDR3
TRBV30	-	-	TRBJ1-1	TGTGCCTGGAGTGTAGACAGGTCCACTGAAGCTTTCTTT	CAWSVDRSTEAFF
TRBV6-5	-	-	TRBJ2-2	TGTGCCAGCAGGCTAGAGGTTCGCACCGGGGAGCTGTTTTTT	CASRLEVRTGELFF
TRBV19	-	TRBD1	TRBJ1-4	TGTGCCAGTAGAGAGGTCCGGGACAGATATGAAAAACTGTTTTTT	CASREVRDRYEKLFF
TRBV11-2	-	-	TRBJ2-3	TGTGCCAGCAGCTCTCTAGCCGACACAGATACGCAGTATTTT	CASSSLADTDTQYF
TRBV6-4	-	-	TRBJ2-1	TGTGCCAGCAGTGGTCTAATGGGGGCTGAGCAGTTCTTC	CASSGLMGAEQFF
TRBV28	-	-	TRBJ1-2	TGTGCCAGCAGTTTCCCTTCGACTATACGGAGTGGCTACACCTTC	CASSFPSTIRSGYTF
TRBV4-3	once	-	TRBJ2-1	TGCGCCAGCAGCCAAGATCTTGTTTCCCTGAGTGAGCAGTTCTTC	CASSQDLVSLSEQFF
TRBV6-1	-	-	TRBJ1-5	TGTGCCAGCAGTGAAGTGGGCAGAGCCCAGCATTTT	CASSEVGRAQHF
TRBV6-1	once	TRBD1	TRBJ1-1	TGTGCCAGCAGTGAATACCCGACAGGGTGGACGAACACTGAAGCTTTCTTT	CASSEYPTGWTNTEAFF
TRBV27	-	-	TRBJ1-1	TGTGCCAGCAACCTAGGCGGGGGGCCGAAAACTGAAGCTTTCTTT	CASNLGGGPKTEAFF
TRBV6-6	-	TRBD2	TRBJ2-3	TGTGCCAGCAGTTATGCTAGCGGGAGTTCAGATACGCAGTATTTT	CASSYASGSSDTQYF
TRBV6-1	few	-	TRBJ2-2	TGTGCCAGCAGTGAGATGTCCAGTATCAACACCGGGGAGCTGTTTTTT	CASSEMSSINTGELFF
TRBV29-1	-	-	TRBJ2-5	TGCAGCGCTGTCGGGGTAGAGACCCAGTACTTC	CSAVGVETQYF
TRBV6-1	many	-	TRBJ2-7	TGTGCCAGCAGTGAAGAGGCGGGGAGCTCCTACGAGCAGTACTTC	CASSEEAGSSYEQYF
TRBV6-5	-	TRBD1	TRBJ2-5	TGTGCCAGCACCTGGACAGGGGGCGCAGGGGAGACCCAGTACTTC	CASTWTGGAGETQYF
TRBV9	once	-	TRBJ2-1	TGTGCCAGCAGCGTTAGCGGAACCGCCTACAATGAGCAGTTCTTC	CASSVSGTAYNEQFF
TRBV11-3	few	TRBD2	TRBJ2-1	TGTGCCAGCAGACCACGTGAGGGAGGGCGGCACAATGAGCAGTTCTTC	CASRPREGGRHNEQFF
TRBV10-2	-	TRBD1	TRBJ1-2	TGCGCCAGCAGCAGAGACAGGGGGGAGGACTATGGCTACACCTTC	CASSRDRGEDYGYTF
TRBV4-3	-	TRBD1	TRBJ1-1	TGCGCCAGCAGCGAACCAGGGACAGTAGGCACTGAAGCTTTCTTT	CASSEPGTVGTEAFF
TRBV4-1	-	TRBD1	TRBJ1-1	TGCGCCAGCAGCCGCCGACAGGACAGGTCCCGACTGATGAACGCTGAAGCTTTCTTT	CASSRRQDRSRLMNAEAFF
TRBV19	-	TRBD2	TRBJ2-7	TGTGCCAGTAGTATGAGTTTGGGGACTAGCGGATCCTACGAGCAGTACTTC	CASSMSLGTSGSYEQYF
TRBV7-2	-	TRBD2	TRBJ2-1	TGTGCCAGCAGACCAACTAGCGGGATAAATGAGCAGTTCTTC	CASRPTSGINEQFF
TRBV7-2	-	TRBD1	TRBJ2-5	TGTGCCAGCAGCTCAAACAGGGGAAAAGAGACCCAGTACTTC	CASSSNRGKETQYF
TRBV11-2	-	-	TRBJ2-1	TGTGCCAGCAGCTTAGTTATAGCCTCGTACAATGAGCAGTTCTTC	CASSLVIASYNEQFF
TRBV5-5	-	-	TRBJ1-1	TGTGCCAGCAGCTTGGGTCCCGACAGGAAGAACACTGAAGCTTTCTTT	CASSLGPDRKNTEAFF
TRBV6-5	-	-	TRBJ1-5	TGTGCCAGCAGGTCGCAGGGGAACAATCAGCCCCAGCATTTT	CASRSQGNNQPQHF
TRBV11-2	-	-	TRBJ1-5	TGTGCCAGCAGCTTAGATCTGGGGAGCTCTCAGCCCCAGCATTTT	CASSLDLGSSQPQHF
TRBV9	-	-	TRBJ2-3	TGTGCCAGCAGCGTAGATGCGGGAGAGGGGGCAGATACGCAGTATTTT	CASSVDAGEGADTQYF
TRBV7-9	once	-	TRBJ1-4	TGTGCCAGCAGCTTATTATATGAAAAACTGTTTTTT	CASSLLYEKLFF
TRBV7-3	-	TRBD2	TRBJ2-5	TGTGCCAGCAGCTTATGGGCGGGAGAAGAAGAGACCCAGTACTTC	CASSLWAGEEETQYF
TRBV11-3	-	-	TRBJ2-3	TGTGCCAGCAGCTCCGGGGAGAGGGAAAATACGCAGTATTTT	CASSSGERENTQYF
TRBV5-4	-	TRBD2	TRBJ2-7	TGTGCCAGCAGCTCGACTAGCCCCTACGAGCAGTACTTC	CASSSTSPYEQYF
TRBV25-1	-	-	TRBJ1-1	TGTGCCAGCAGTCGTCAGGGTCTCAACACTGAAGCTTTCTTT	CASSRQGLNTEAFF
TRBV18	-	-	TRBJ2-7	TGTGCCAGCTCACCGCAGACGGGGTGGTTGTACGAGCAGTACTTC	CASSPQTGWLYEQYF
TRBV7-6	-	TRBD1	TRBJ1-3	TGTGCCAGCGGTATAGGGGGCGCTGCTGGAAACACCATATATTTT	CASGIGGAAGNTIYF
TRBV5-4	-	TRBD2	TRBJ2-7	TGTGCCAGCAGTAGAATACTAGCGGGAGTCTACGAGCAGTACTTC	CASSRILAGVYEQYF
TRBV2	-	-	TRBJ1-5	TGTGCCAGCAGGACAACAGGGAATCAGCCCCAGCATTTT	CASRTTGNQPQHF
TRBV4-1	-	-	TRBJ1-5	TGCGCCAGCAGCCTTCGGGAGTCTCAGCCCCAGCATTTT	CASSLRESQPQHF
TRBV29-1	-	-	TRBJ1-1	TGCAGCGTTGGCGAGGGGGTGCTCACTGAAGCTTTCTTT	CSVGEGVLTEAFF
TRBV14	-	TRBD1	TRBJ1-4	TGTGCCAGCAGCCTAAGGACAGGGGGCGACGAAAAACTGTTTTTT	CASSLRTGGDEKLFF
TRBV7-9	once	-	TRBJ1-2	TGTGCCAGCAGCGTACACGAGGGGGGGGGCTACACCTTC	CASSVHEGGGYTF
TRBV5-6	once	-	TRBJ1-2	TGTGCCAGCAGACCTTACGGGGTTAACTATGGCTACACCTTC	CASRPYGVNYGYTF
TRBV5-4	-	-	TRBJ1-1	TGTGCCAGCAGCTTAGAACAGGGTCGAGCTTTCTTT	CASSLEQGRAFF
TRBV6-1	-	-	TRBJ1-5	TGTGCCAGCAGTGAATCCTGGCACAACAATCAGCCCCAGCATTTT	CASSESWHNNQPQHF
TRBV7-9	-	TRBD1	TRBJ1-2	TGTGCCAGCAGCCACACAAATTTAGAGGGGGCGGGCTACACCTTC	CASSHTNLEGAGYTF
TRBV14	few	TRBD2	TRBJ2-1	TGTGCCAGCAGCCAAGATAGGTCGGGAGGGCTGTACAATGAGCAGTTCTTC	CASSQDRSGGLYNEQFF
TRBV9	once	TRBD1	TRBJ2-1	TGTGCCAGCAGCGTAGGGGGCAGGGGGCTTTACAATGAGCAGTTCTTC	CASSVGGRGLYNEQFF
TRBV4-1	-	TRBD1	TRBJ1-3	TGCGCCAGCAGCCAAAGGCGATTTTGGGACAGAGACTCTGGAAACACCATATATTTT	CASSQRRFWDRDSGNTIYF
TRBV18	-	-	TRBJ2-2	TGTACCAGCTCACCACTTCGGGGACTGGGCCGGGCCGGGGAGCTGTTTTTT	CTSSPLRGLGRAGELFF
TRBV19	-	TRBD2	TRBJ2-1	TGTGCCAGTAGTATAGCAGGATCTAGCGGGGCCTACAATGAGCAGTTCTTC	CASSIAGSSGAYNEQFF
TRBV7-9	-	TRBD2	TRBJ2-2	TGTGCCAGCAGCTTTACGTCGGCTAGCGGCGGGGAGCTGTTTTTT	CASSFTSASGGELFF
TRBV5-1	few	-	TRBJ2-2	TGCGCCAGCAGTTCGAAGGGGTCAGGAGTGACCGGGGAGCTGTTTTTT	CASSSKGSGVTGELFF
TRBV18	-	-	TRBJ2-3	TGTGCCAGCTCACCACGGGGCCCACCCGCAGATACGCAGTATTTT	CASSPRGPPADTQYF
TRBV2	once	TRBD2	TRBJ2-1	TGTGCCAGCAGGGGAGCGGGATCCTACAATGAGCAGTTCTTC	CASRGAGSYNEQFF
TRBV7-2	-	TRBD1	TRBJ1-4	TGTGCCAGCAGCTCCAGGAAACAGGGGAGAACAACTAATGAAAAACTGTTTTTT	CASSSRKQGRTTNEKLFF
TRBV12-5	-	-	TRBJ2-4	TGTGCTAGTGGTCCCGCCACAGGGATGGGGGCCAAAAACATTCAGTACTTC	CASGPATGMGAKNIQYF